The source of this TCR beta chain is a study of monozygotic twins with inflammatory bowel disease. Per-sample cDNA came from eight separate reactions. cDNA for TCRalpha and TCRbeta was amplified by nested PCRs of about 15 then roughly 10 cycles. One entry per CDR3 protein, without DNA, is what TCRdb gives after re-calling the 5' RACE reads. This sample carries over 110,000 distinct CDR3 sequences, with under 2.5% going to the ten biggest clones. The CDR3 loop spans 14 amino acids. CDR1 is SGHRS, CDR2 YFSETQ, per germline. The receptor was derived from a human donor with ulcerative colitis or Crohn's disease, or a healthy co-twin of an affected twin (not recorded which). J is TRBJ2-4 and V is TRBV5-1; TCRdb outputs TRBD1, but without DNA this stays unchecked. The sequencing sample was made of blood. CDR3 region: CASSLEGAKNIQYF.